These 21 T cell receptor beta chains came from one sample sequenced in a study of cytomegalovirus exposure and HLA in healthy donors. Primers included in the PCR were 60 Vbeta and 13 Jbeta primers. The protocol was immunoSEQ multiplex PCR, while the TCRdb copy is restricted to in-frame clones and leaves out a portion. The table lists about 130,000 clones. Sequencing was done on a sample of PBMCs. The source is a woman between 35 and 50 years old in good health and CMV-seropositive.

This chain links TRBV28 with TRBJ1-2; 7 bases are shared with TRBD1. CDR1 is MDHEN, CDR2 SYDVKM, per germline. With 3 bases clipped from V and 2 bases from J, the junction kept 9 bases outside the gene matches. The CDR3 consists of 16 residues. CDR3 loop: CASSFPLGQLNYGYTF. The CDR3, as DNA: TGTGCCAGCAGTTTCCCACTGGGACAGCTAAACTATGGCTACACCTTC.

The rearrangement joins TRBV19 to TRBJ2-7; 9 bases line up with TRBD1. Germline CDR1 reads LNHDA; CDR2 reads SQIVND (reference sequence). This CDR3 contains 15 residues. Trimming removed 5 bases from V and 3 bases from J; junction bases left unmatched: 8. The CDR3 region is CASSSDRGVLYEQYF. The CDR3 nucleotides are TGTGCCAGTAGTTCCGACAGGGGGGTCCTCTACGAGCAGTACTTC.

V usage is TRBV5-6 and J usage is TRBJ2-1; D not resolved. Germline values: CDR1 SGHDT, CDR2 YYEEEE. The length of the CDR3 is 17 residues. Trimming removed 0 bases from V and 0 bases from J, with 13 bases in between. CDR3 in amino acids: CASSLGFAQFSYNEQFF. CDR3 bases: TGTGCCAGCAGCTTGGGGTTCGCCCAGTTCTCCTACAATGAGCAGTTCTTC.

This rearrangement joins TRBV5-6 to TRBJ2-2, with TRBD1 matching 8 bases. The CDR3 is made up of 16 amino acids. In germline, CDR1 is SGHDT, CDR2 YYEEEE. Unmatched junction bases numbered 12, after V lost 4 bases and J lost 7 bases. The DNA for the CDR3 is TGTGCCAGCAGCGTGGGACAGGTGCAGGGGTTCGGGGAGCTGTTTTTT. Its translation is CASSVGQVQGFGELFF. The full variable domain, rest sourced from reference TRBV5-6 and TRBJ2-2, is DAGVTQSPTHLIKTRGQQVTLRCSPKSGHDTVSWYQQALGQGPQFIFQYYEEEERQRGNFPDRFSGHQFPNYSSELNVNALLLGDSALYLCASSVGQVQGFGELFFGEGSRLTVL.

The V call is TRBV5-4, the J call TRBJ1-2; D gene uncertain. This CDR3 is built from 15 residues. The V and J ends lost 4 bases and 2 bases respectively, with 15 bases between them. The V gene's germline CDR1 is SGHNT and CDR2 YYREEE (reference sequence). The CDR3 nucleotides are TGTGCCAGCAGCCGGGAGGTAGGACGGAACTATGGCTACACCTTC. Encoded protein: CASSREVGRNYGYTF.

This CDR3 is CASSIGSGRANEQFF. The CDR3, as DNA: TGTGCCAGTAGTATTGGAAGCGGGAGGGCCAATGAGCAGTTCTTC. The chain combines TRBV19 with TRBJ2-1; 10 nucleotides agree with TRBD2. Germline V gene lookup returns CDR1 LNHDA and CDR2 SQIVND (reference sequence). V was clipped by 3 bases and J by 6 bases; unmatched bases: 5. There are 15 residues in the CDR3.

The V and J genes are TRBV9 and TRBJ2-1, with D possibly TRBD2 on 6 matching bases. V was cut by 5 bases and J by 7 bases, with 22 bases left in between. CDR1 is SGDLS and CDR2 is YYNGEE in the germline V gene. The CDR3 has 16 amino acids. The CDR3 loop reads CASSVTTGVLWNEQFF. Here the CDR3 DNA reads TGTGCCAGCAGTGTAACAACGGGAGTATTGTGGAATGAGCAGTTCTTC.

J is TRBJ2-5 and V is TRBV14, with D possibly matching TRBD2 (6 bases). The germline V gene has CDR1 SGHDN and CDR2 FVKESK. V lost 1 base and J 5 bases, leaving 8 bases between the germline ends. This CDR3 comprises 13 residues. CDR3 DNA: TGTGCCAGCAGCCAAGTGGGGAGGGAGACCCAGTACTTC. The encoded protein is CASSQVGRETQYF.

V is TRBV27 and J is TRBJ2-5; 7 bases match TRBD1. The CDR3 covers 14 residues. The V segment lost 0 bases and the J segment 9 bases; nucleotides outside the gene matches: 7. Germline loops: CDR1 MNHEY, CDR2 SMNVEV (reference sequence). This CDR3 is CASSLSIGGYPQYF. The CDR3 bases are TGTGCCAGCAGTTTATCGATAGGGGGCTACCCCCAGTACTTC.

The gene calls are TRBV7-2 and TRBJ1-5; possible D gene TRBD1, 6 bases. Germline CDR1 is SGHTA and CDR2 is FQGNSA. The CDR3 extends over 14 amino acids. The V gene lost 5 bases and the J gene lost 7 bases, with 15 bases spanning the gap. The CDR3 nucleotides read TGTGCCAGCAGCACAGACAGGTCCAAGCAGCCCCAGCATTTT. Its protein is CASSTDRSKQPQHF.

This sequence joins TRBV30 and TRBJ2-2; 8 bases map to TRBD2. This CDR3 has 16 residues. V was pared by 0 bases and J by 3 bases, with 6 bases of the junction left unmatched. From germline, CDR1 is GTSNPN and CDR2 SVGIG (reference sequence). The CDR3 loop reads CAWSVLEAGDTGELFF. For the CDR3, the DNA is TGTGCCTGGAGTGTACTTGAAGCGGGGGACACCGGGGAGCTGTTTTTT. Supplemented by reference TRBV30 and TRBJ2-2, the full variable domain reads SQTIHQWPATLVQPVGSPLSLECTVEGTSNPNLYWYRQAAGRGLQLLFYSVGIGQISSEVPQNLSASRPQDRQFILSSKKLLLSDSGFYLCAWSVLEAGDTGELFFGEGSRLTVL.

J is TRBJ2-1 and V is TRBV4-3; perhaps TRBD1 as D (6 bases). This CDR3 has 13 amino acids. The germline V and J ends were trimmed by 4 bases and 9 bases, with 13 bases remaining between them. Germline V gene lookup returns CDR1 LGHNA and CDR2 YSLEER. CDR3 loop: CASSPSSRGEQFF. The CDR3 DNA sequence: TGCGCCAGCAGCCCCTCAAGCAGGGGTGAGCAGTTCTTC.

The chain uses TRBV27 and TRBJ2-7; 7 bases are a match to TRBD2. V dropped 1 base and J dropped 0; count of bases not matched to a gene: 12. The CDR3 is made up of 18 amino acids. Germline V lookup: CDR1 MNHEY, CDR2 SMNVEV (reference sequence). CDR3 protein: CASSLYEGGPDSSYEQYF. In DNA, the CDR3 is TGTGCCAGCAGTTTATATGAGGGAGGGCCCGACAGCTCCTACGAGCAGTACTTC.

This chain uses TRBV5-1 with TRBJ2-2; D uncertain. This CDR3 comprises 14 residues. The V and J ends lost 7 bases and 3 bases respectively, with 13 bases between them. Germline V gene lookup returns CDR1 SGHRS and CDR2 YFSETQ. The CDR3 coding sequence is TGCGCCAGCTCACCCCTATCGTACACCGGGGAGCTGTTTTTT. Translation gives CASSPLSYTGELFF.

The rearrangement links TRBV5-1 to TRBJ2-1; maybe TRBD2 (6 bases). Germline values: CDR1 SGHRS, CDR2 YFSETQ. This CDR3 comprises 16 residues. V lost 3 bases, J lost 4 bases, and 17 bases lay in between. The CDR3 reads CASSSIAEPNYNEQFF. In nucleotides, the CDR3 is TGCGCCAGCAGCTCAATAGCGGAACCGAATTACAATGAGCAGTTCTTC.

CDR3 in amino acids: CASMIGAGNIQYF. CDR3 DNA sequence: TGTGCCAGCATGATCGGAGCCGGAAACATTCAGTACTTC. J is TRBJ2-4 and V is TRBV2; D is undetermined. Germline V gives CDR1 SNHLY, CDR2 FYNNEI. The CDR3 contains 13 residues. Trimming left V 7 bases short and J 6 bases short, with 13 bases between.

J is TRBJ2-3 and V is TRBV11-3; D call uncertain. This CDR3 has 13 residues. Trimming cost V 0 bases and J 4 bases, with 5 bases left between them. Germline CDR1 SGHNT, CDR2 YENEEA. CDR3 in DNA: TGTGCCAGCAGCTTAGATGTAGCAGATACGCAGTATTTT. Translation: CASSLDVADTQYF.

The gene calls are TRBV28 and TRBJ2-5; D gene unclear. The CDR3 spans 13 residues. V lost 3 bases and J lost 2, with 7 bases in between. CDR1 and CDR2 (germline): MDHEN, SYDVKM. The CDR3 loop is CASSLVTQETQYF. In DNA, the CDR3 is TGTGCCAGCAGTTTGGTGACTCAAGAGACCCAGTACTTC.

CDR3 in amino acids: CASSSGQSSYEQYF. CDR3 DNA sequence: TGTGCCAGCAGCTCGGGACAGAGCTCCTACGAGCAGTACTTC. The chain uses TRBV7-8 and TRBJ2-5; TRBD1 matches 7 bases. The last part of the DNA fits TRBJ2-7 better; the J call may be wrong. The length of the CDR3 is 14 residues. The germline V gene encodes CDR1 SGHVS and CDR2 FQNEAQ.

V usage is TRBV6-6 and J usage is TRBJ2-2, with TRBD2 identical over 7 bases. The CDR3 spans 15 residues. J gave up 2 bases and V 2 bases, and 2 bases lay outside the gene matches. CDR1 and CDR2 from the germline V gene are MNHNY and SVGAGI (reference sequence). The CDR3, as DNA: TGTGCCAGCAGTTACCGGGAGGTTAACACCGGGGAGCTGTTTTTT. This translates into CASSYREVNTGELFF.

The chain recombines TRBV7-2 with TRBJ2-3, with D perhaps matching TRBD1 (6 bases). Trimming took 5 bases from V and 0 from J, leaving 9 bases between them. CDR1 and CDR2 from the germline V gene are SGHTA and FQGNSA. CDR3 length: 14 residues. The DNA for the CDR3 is TGTGCCAGCAGCCCCGGACAGAGCACAGATACGCAGTATTTT. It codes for CASSPGQSTDTQYF. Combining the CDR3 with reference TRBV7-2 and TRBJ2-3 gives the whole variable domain GAGVSQSPSNKVTEKGKDVELRCDPISGHTALYWYRQSLGQGLEFLIYFQGNSAPDKSGLPSDRFSAERTGGSVSTLTIQRTQQEDSAVYLCASSPGQSTDTQYFGPGTRLTVL.